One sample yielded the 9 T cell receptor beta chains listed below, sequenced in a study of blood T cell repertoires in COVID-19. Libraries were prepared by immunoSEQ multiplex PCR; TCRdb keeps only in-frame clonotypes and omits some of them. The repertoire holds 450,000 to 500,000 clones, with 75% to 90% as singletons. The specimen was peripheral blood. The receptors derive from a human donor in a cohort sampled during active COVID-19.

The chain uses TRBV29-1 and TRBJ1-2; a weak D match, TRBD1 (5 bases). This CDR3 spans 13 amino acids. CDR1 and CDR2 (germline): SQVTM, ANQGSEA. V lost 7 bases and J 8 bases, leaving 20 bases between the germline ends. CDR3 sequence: CSAALGRGMGYTF. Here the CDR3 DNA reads TGCAGCGCCGCCCTGGGGCGGGGGATGGGCTACACCTTC.

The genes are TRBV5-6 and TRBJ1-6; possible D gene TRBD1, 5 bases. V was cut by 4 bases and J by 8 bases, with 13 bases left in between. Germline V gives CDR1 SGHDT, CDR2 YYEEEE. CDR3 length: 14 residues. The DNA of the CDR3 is TGTGCCAGCAGCGTTCAGGGTATTCATTCACCCCTCCACTTT. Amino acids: CASSVQGIHSPLHF.

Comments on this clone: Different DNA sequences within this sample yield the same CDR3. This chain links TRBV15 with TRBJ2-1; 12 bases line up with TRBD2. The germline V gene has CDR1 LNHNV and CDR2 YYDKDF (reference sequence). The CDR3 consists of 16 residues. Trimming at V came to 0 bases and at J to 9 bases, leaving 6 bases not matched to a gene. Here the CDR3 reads CATSRDRLAGGVEQFF. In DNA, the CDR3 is TGTGCCACCAGCAGAGATCGGCTAGCGGGAGGGGTTGAGCAGTTCTTC.

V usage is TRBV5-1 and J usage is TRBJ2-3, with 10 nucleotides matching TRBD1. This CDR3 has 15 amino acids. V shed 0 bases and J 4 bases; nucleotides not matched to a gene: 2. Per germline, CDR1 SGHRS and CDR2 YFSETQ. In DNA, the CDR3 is TGCGCCAGCAGCTTGGGACAGGGGGCCGCAGATACGCAGTATTTT. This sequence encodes CASSLGQGAADTQYF. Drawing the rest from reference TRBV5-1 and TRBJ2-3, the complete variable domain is KAGVTQTPRYLIKTRGQQVTLSCSPISGHRSVSWYQQTPGQGLQFLFEYFSETQRNKGNFPGRFSGRQFSNSRSEMNVSTLELGDSALYLCASSLGQGAADTQYFGPGTRLTVL.

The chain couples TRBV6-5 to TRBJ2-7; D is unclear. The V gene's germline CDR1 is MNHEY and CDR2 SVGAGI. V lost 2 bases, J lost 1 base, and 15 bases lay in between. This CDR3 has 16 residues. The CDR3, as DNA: TGTGCCAGCAGTTACGGGTCGCGGAGTTTTTCCTACGAGCAGTACTTC. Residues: CASSYGSRSFSYEQYF.

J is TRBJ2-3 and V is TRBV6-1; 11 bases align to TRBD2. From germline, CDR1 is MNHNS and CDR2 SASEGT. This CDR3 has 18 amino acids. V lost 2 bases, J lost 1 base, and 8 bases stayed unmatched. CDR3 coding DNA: TGTGCCAGCAGTGAACCCGTGATAGCGGGAGGGGGCACAGATACGCAGTATTTT. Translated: CASSEPVIAGGGTDTQYF.

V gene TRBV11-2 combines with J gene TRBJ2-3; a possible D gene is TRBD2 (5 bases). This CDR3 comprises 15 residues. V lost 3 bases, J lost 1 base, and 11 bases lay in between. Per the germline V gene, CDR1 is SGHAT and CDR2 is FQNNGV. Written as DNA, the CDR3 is TGTGCCAGCAGCTTCGGACGGGGAGGCACAGATACGCAGTATTTT. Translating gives CASSFGRGGTDTQYF.

The CDR3 loop is CASSQDRGTGATYEQYF. CDR3 DNA sequence: TGCGCCAGCAGCCAAGATCGGGGGACAGGGGCAACCTACGAGCAGTACTTC. This chain links TRBV4-3 with TRBJ2-7, with 10 bases identical to TRBD1. With 0 bases clipped from V and 2 bases from J, the junction kept 7 bases outside the gene matches. This CDR3 has 17 amino acids. CDR1 LGHNA and CDR2 YSLEER come from the germline V gene.

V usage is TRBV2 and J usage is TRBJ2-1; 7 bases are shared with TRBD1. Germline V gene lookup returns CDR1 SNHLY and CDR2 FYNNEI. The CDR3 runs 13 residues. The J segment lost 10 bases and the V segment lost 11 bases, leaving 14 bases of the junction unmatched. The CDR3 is CAGNVAGGMEQFF. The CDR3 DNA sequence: TGTGCCGGCAACGTGGCAGGGGGAATGGAGCAGTTCTTC.